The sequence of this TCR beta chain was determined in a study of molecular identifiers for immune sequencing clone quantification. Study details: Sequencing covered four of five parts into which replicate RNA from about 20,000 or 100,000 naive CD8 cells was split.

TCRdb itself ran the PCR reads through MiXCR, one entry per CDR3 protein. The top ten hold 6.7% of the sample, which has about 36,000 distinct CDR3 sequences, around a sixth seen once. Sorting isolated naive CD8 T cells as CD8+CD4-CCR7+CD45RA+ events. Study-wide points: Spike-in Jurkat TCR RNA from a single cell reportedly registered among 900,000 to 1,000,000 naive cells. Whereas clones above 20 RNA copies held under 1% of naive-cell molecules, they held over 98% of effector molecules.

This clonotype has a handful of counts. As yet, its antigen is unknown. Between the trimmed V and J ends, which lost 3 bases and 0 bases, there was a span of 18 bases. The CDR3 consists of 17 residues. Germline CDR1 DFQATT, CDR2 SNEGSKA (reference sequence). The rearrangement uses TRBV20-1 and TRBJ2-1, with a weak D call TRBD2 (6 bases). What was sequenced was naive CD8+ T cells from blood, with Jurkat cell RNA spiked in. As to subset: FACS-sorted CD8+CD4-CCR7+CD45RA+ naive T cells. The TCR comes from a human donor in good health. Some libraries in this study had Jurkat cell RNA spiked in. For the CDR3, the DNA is TGCAGTGCTAGGTTGGCGTTGGCGGGGAGCTCCTACAATGAGCAGTTCTTC. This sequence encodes CSARLALAGSSYNEQFF.